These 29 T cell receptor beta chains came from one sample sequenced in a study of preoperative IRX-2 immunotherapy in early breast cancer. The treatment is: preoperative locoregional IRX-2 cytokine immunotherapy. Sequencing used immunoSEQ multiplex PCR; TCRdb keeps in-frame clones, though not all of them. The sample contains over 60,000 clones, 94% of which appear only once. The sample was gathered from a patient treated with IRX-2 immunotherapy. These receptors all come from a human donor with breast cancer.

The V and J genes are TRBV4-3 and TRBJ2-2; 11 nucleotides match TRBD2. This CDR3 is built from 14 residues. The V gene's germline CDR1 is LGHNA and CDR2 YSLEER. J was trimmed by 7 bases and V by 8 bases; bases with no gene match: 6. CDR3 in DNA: TGCGCCAGCTCTAGCGGGAGGTCGGGCGGGGAGCTGTTTTTT. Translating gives CASSSGRSGGELFF.

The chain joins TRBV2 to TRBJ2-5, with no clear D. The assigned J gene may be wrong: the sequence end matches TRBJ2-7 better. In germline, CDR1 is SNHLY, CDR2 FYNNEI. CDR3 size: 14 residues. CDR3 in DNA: TGTGCCAGCATCGTTTTTCCTAGAACCCACGAGCAGTACTTC. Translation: CASIVFPRTHEQYF.

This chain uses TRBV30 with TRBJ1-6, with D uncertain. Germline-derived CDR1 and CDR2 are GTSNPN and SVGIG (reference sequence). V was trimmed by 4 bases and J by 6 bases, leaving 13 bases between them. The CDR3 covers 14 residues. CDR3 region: CAWNRGGVNSPLHF. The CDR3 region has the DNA TGTGCCTGGAATCGTGGCGGGGTTAATTCACCCCTCCACTTT.

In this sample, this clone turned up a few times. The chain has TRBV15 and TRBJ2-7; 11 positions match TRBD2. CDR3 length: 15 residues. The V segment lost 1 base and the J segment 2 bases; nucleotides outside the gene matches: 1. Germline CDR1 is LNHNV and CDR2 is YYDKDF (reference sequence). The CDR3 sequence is CATSRVTSGTYEQYF. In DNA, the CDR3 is TGTGCCACCAGCAGAGTGACTAGCGGGACCTACGAGCAGTACTTC.

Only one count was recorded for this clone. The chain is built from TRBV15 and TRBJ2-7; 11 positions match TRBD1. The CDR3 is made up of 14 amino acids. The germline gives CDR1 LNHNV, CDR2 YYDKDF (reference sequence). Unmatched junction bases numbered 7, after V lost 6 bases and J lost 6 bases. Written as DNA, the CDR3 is TGTGCCACCAGTACCGTCGGGACAGGGGGCGAGCAGTACTTC. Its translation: CATSTVGTGGEQYF.

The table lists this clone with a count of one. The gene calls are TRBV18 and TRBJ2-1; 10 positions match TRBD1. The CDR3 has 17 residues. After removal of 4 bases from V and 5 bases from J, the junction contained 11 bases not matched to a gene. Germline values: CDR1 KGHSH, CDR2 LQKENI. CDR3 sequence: CASSRVLAGTGDNEQFF. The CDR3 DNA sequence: TGTGCCAGCTCACGAGTTCTCGCCGGGACAGGGGACAATGAGCAGTTCTTC. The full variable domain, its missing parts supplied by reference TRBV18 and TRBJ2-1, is NAGVMQNPRHLVRRRGQEARLRCSPMKGHSHVYWYRQLPEEGLKFMVYLQKENIIDESGMPKERFSAEFPKEGPSILRIQQVVRGDSAAYFCASSRVLAGTGDNEQFFGPGTRLTVL.

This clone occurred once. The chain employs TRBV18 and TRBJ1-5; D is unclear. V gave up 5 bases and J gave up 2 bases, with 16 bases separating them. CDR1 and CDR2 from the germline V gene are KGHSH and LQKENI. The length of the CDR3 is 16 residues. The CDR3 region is CASSSVRGVGNQPQHF. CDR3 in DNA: TGTGCCAGCTCATCGGTTCGGGGAGTGGGCAATCAGCCCCAGCATTTT.

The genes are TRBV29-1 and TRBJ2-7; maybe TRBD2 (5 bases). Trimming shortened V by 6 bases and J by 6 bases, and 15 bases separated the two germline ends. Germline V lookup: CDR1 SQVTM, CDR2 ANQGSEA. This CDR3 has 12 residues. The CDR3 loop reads CSVGVTTGEQYF. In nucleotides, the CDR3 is TGCAGCGTCGGGGTTACAACGGGCGAGCAGTACTTC.

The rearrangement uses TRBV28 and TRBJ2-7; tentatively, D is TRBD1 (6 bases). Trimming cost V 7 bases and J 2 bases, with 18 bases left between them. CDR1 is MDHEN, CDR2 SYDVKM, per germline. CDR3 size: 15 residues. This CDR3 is CASTRVTGFAYEQYF. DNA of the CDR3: TGTGCCAGCACCCGAGTAACAGGGTTTGCCTACGAGCAGTACTTC.

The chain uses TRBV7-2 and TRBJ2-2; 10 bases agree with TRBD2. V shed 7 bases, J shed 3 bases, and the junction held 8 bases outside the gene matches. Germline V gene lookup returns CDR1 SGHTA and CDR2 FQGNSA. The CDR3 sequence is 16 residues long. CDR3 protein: CASTSTSGVYTGELFF. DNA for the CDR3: TGTGCCAGCACCTCAACTAGCGGGGTGTACACCGGGGAGCTGTTTTTT.

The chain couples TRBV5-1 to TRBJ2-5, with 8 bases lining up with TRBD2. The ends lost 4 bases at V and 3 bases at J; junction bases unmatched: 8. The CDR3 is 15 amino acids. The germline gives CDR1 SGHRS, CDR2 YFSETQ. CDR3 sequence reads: CASSPRGGAEETQYF. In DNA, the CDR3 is TGCGCCAGCAGCCCTCGGGGGGGGGCAGAAGAGACCCAGTACTTC.

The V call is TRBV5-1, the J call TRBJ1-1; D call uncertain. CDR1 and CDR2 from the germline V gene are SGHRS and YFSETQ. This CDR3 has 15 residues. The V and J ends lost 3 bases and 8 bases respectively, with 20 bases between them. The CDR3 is CASSWQVLIEEEAFF. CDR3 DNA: TGCGCCAGCAGCTGGCAAGTCCTGATCGAAGAGGAAGCTTTCTTT.

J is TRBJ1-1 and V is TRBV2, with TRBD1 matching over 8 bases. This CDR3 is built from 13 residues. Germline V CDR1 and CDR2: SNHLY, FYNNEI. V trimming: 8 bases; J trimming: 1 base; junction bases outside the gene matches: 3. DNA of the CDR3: TGTGCCAGCCGGGACAGGCAGAACACTGAAGCTTTCTTT. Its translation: CASRDRQNTEAFF. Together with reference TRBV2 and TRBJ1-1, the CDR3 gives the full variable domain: EPEVTQTPSHQVTQMGQEVILRCVPISNHLYFYWYRQILGQKVEFLVSFYNNEISEKSEIFDDQFSVERPDGSNFTLKIRSTKLEDSAMYFCASRDRQNTEAFFGQGTRLTVV.

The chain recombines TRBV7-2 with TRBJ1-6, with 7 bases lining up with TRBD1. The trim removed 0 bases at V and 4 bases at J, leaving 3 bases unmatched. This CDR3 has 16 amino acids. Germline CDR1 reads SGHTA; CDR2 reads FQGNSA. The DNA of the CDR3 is TGTGCCAGCAGCTTAGCCGGACAGGTGTATAATTCACCCCTCCACTTT. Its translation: CASSLAGQVYNSPLHF.

CDR3 residues: CASTAQRKNTEAFF. The DNA of the CDR3 is TGCGCCAGCACCGCACAACGTAAGAACACTGAAGCTTTCTTT. The rearrangement links TRBV10-2 to TRBJ1-1; D not resolved. V was cut by 7 bases and J by 1 base, with 13 bases left in between. Germline lookup yields CDR1 WSHSY and CDR2 SAAADI. CDR3 size: 14 residues.

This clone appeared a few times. The CDR3 DNA reads TGTGCCAGCAGTCGACAGGGGGCGGCCTACGAGCAGTACTTC. Protein product: CASSRQGAAYEQYF. The J gene is TRBJ2-7, the V gene TRBV27, with TRBD1 matching over 10 bases. The V segment lost 5 bases and the J segment 2 bases; nucleotides outside the gene matches: 3. This CDR3 comprises 14 residues. The V gene's germline CDR1 is MNHEY and CDR2 SMNVEV (reference sequence).

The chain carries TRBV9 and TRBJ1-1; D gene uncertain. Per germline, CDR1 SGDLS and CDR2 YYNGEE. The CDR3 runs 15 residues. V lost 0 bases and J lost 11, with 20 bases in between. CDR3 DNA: TGTGCCAGCAGCGTAGCCGCCGACGGGTCTTTTGGGGCTTTCTTT. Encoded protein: CASSVAADGSFGAFF.

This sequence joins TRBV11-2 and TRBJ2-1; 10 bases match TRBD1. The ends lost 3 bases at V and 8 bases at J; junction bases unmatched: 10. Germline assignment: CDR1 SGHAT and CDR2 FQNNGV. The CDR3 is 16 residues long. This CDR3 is CASSLTTGTGDDEQFF. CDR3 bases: TGTGCCAGCAGCTTGACCACCGGGACAGGGGATGATGAGCAGTTCTTC.

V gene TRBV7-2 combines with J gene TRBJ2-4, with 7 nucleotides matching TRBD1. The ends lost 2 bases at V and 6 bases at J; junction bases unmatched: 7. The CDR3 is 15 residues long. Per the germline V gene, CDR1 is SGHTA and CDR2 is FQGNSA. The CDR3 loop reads CASSLPATGVNIQYF. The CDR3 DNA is TGTGCCAGCAGCTTACCGGCCACAGGGGTAAACATTCAGTACTTC.

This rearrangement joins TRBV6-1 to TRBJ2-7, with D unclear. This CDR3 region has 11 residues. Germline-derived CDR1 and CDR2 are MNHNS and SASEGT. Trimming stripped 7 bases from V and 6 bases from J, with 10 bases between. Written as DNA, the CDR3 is TGTGCCAGCACCCGGGCAGGCGAGCAGTACTTC. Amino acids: CASTRAGEQYF.

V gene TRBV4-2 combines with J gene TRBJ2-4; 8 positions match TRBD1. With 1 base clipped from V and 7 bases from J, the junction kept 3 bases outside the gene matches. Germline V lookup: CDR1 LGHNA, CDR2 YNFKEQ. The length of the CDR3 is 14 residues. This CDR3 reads CASSQGTGLNIQYF. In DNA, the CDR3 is TGTGCCAGCAGCCAAGGGACAGGGTTGAACATTCAGTACTTC.

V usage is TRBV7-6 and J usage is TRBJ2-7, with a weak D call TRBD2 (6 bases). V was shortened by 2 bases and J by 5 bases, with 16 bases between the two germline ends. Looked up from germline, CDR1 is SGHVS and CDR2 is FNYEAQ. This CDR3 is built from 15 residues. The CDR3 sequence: CASSLSHLSGDEQYF. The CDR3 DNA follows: TGTGCCAGCAGCTTATCCCACTTGTCGGGGGACGAGCAGTACTTC. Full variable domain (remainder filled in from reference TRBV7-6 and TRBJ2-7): GAGVSQSPRYKVTKRGQDVALRCDPISGHVSLYWYRQALGQGPEFLTYFNYEAQQDKSGLPNDRFSAERPEGSISTLTIQRTEQRDSAMYRCASSLSHLSGDEQYFGPGTRLTVT.

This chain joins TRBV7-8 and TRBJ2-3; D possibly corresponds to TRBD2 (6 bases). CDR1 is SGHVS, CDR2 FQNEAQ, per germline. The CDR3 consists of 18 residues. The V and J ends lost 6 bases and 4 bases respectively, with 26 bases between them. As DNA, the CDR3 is TGTGCCAGCAGATCTCATAGGAGGGTCCGCGTCCCCCCAGATACGCAGTATTTT. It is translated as CASRSHRRVRVPPDTQYF.

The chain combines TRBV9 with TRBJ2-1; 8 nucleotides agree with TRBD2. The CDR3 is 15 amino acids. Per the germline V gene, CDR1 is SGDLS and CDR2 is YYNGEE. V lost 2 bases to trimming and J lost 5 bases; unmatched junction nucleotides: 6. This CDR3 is CASSVSGEPNNEQFF. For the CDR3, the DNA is TGTGCCAGCAGCGTTAGCGGGGAGCCGAACAATGAGCAGTTCTTC.

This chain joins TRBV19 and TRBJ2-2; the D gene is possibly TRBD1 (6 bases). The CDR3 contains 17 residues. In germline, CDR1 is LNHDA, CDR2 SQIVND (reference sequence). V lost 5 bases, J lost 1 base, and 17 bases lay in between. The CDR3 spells CASSVLPYRENTGELFF. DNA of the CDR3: TGTGCCAGTAGTGTATTGCCCTACAGGGAGAACACCGGGGAGCTGTTTTTT.

CDR3: CASMGWGTNYGYTF. The CDR3 DNA reads TGTGCCAGCATGGGGTGGGGGACTAACTATGGCTACACCTTC. The chain carries TRBV2 and TRBJ1-2; possible D gene TRBD1, 5 bases. Germline V CDR1 and CDR2: SNHLY, FYNNEI. Trimming stripped 7 bases from V and 0 bases from J, with 12 bases between. The CDR3 covers 14 residues.

CDR3 DNA sequence: TGTGCCAGCAGCTTACGCGGGAGGGGGAACGAGCAGTACTTC. This codes for CASSLRGRGNEQYF. The rearrangement uses TRBV7-6 and TRBJ2-7; 9 bases align to TRBD2. V was clipped by 2 bases and J by 5 bases; unmatched bases: 4. This CDR3 region has 14 residues. Germline assignment: CDR1 SGHVS and CDR2 FNYEAQ.

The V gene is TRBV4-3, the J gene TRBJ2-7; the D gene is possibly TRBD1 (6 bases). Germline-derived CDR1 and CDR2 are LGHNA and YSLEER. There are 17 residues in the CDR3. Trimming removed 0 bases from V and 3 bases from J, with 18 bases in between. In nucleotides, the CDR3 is TGCGCCAGCAGCCAAGATCTGATCAGGGGCAGAGACTACGAGCAGTACTTC. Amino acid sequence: CASSQDLIRGRDYEQYF.

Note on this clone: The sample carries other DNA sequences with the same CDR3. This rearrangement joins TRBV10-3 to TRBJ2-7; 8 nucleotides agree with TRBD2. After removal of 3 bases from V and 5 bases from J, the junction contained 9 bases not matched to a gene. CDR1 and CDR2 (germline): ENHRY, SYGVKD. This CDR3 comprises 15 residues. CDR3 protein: CAISETGGVVHEQYF. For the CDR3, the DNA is TGTGCCATCAGTGAAACGGGGGGGGTGGTCCACGAGCAGTACTTC.